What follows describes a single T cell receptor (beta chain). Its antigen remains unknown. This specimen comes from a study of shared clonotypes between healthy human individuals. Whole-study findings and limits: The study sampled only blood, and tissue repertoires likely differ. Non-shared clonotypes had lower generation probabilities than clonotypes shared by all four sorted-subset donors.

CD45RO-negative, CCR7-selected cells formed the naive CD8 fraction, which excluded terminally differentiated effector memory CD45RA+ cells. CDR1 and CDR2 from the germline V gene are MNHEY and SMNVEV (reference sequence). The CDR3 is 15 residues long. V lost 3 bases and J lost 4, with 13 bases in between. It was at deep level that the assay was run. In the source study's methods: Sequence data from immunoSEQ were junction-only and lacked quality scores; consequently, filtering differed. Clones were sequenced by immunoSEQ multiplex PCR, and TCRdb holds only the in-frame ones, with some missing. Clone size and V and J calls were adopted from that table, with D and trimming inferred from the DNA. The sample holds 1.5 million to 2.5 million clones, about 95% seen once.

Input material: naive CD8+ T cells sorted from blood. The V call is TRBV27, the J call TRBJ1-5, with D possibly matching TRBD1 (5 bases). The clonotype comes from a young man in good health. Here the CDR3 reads CASSFVGPTNQPQHF. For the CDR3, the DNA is TGTGCCAGCAGTTTCGTGGGGCCTACAAATCAGCCCCAGCATTTT.